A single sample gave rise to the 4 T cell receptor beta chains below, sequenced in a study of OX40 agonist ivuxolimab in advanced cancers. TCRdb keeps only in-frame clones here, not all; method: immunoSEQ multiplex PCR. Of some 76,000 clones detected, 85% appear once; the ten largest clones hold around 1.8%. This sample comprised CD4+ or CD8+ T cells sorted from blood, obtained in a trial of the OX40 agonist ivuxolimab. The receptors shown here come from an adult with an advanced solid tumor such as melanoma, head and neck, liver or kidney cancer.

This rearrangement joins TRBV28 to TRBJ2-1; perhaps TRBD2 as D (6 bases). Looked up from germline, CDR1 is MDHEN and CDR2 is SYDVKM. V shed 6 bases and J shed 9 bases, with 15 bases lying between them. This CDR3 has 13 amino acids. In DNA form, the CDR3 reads TGTGCCAGCAGCACGACTAGTTGGGGTGAGCAGTTCTTC. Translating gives CASSTTSWGEQFF.

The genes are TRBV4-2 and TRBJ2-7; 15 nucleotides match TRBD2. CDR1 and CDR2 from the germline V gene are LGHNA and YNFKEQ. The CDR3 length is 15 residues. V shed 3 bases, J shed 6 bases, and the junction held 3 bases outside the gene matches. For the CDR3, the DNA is TGTGCCAGCAGCCACTGGGGACTAGCGGGAGGCGAGCAGTACTTC. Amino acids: CASSHWGLAGGEQYF.

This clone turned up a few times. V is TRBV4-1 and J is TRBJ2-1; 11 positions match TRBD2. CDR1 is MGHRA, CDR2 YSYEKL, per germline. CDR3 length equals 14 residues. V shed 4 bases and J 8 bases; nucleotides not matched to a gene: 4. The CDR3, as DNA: TGCGCCAGCAGCCTGACTAGCGGGATGGATGAGCAGTTCTTC. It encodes CASSLTSGMDEQFF.

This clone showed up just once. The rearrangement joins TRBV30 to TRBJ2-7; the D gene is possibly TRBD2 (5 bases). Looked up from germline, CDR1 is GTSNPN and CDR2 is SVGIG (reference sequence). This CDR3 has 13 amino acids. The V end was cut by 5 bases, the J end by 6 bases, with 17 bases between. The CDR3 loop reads CAWELLGMGEQYF. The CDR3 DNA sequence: TGTGCCTGGGAACTACTAGGTATGGGCGAGCAGTACTTC.